The 17 T cell receptor beta chains listed next were all sequenced from one sample in a study of human T cells and chemical hapten exposure. Time point defined: patch test 2, 6 weeks after DPC sensitization. Treatment: therapeutic diphenylcyclopropenone sensitization with weekly scalp DPC. TCRdb independently ran MiXCR on the RACE reads; one entry per CDR3 protein. In the table there are a few hundred thousand distinct CDR3 sequences, nearly 6.5% of which are singletons. The sample here was whole blood, taken in connection with sensitization to the hapten diphenylcyclopropenone (DPC). The receptors were gathered from a woman under 30 with alopecia areata. Some clones in this sample may be carry-over from other donors' samples.

The chain has TRBV10-3 and TRBJ2-7; 7 positions match TRBD1. The CDR3 covers 12 residues. The V and J ends lost 8 bases and 6 bases, in that order; junction bases with no gene match: 7. The V gene's germline CDR1 is ENHRY and CDR2 SYGVKD. The CDR3 DNA reads as TGTGCCATCGGACAGGCACCTGGCGAGCAGTACTTC. Translated: CAIGQAPGEQYF.

V usage is TRBV20-1 and J usage is TRBJ2-7; unclear D gene. Germline lookup yields CDR1 DFQATT and CDR2 SNEGSKA (reference sequence). Trimming removed 3 bases at V and 1 base at J, with 13 bases between. This CDR3 is 14 amino acids long. The CDR3 bases are TGCAGTGCTAGCCGGCCCGACTTATCCTACGAGCAGTACTTC. This sequence encodes CSASRPDLSYEQYF.

This clonotype has more than one count but fewer than ten. This sequence joins TRBV6-5 and TRBJ2-3, with 7 nucleotides matching TRBD2. Germline values: CDR1 MNHEY, CDR2 SVGAGI. The CDR3 totals 15 residues. After removal of 6 bases from V and 0 bases from J, the junction contained 6 bases not matched to a gene. The chain's CDR3 is CASRGRGISTDTQYF. For the CDR3, the DNA is TGTGCCAGCAGAGGGAGGGGAATCAGCACAGATACGCAGTATTTT.

The chain uses TRBV9 and TRBJ2-4; D unclear. The CDR3 is 15 residues long. Germline V lookup: CDR1 SGDLS, CDR2 YYNGEE. V gave up 3 bases and J gave up 6 bases, with 16 bases separating them. The CDR3 region is CASSAADGRGNIQYF. The DNA of the CDR3 is TGTGCCAGCAGCGCGGCGGACGGGCGAGGAAACATTCAGTACTTC. Filled out from reference TRBV9 and TRBJ2-4, the complete variable domain reads DSGVTQTPKHLITATGQRVTLRCSPRSGDLSVYWYQQSLDQGLQFLIQYYNGEERAKGNILERFSAQQFPDLHSELNLSSLELGDSALYFCASSAADGRGNIQYFGAGTRLSVL.

This clonotype was recorded at least ten times. The chain couples TRBV29-1 to TRBJ1-1; unclear D gene. Germline V gene lookup returns CDR1 SQVTM and CDR2 ANQGSEA. The CDR3 is 11 amino acids. The ends were cut back, 4 bases at V and 4 bases at J, with 7 bases in the middle. This chain's CDR3 is CSVVVGTEAFF. DNA of the CDR3: TGCAGCGTTGTAGTAGGCACTGAAGCTTTCTTT.

The genes are TRBV3-1 and TRBJ2-7; no definite D call. The CDR3 has 15 residues. Trimming cost V 1 base and J 3 bases, with 13 bases left between them. Germline CDR1 reads LGHDT; CDR2 reads YNNKEL (reference sequence). The CDR3 loop reads CASSQVEERVYEQYF. CDR3 coding DNA: TGTGCCAGCAGCCAAGTGGAAGAACGGGTCTACGAGCAGTACTTC.

This clonotype was seen ten or more times. J is TRBJ1-2 and V is TRBV7-8; D remains unclear. Trimming took off 8 bases at V and 4 bases at J, with 17 bases between the two ends. Germline CDR1 is SGHVS and CDR2 is FQNEAQ. The CDR3 runs 14 residues. CDR3 coding DNA: TGTGCCAGCGGACCATTATCTGTTTCCTATGGCTACACCTTC. Translated, it gives CASGPLSVSYGYTF.

This clonotype was counted between two and nine times. J is TRBJ1-3 and V is TRBV7-8; maybe TRBD1 (6 bases). Trimming stripped 4 bases from V and 3 bases from J, with 16 bases between. This CDR3 contains 16 residues. CDR1 and CDR2 (germline): SGHVS, FQNEAQ. The chain's CDR3 is CASSSPTDSLGNTIYF. The CDR3 nucleotides are TGTGCCAGCAGCTCCCCGACGGACAGCCTTGGAAACACCATATATTTT.

The genes are TRBV7-2 and TRBJ2-2, with D possibly TRBD1 on 5 matching bases. Germline values: CDR1 SGHTA, CDR2 FQGNSA. V lost 3 bases, J lost 5 bases, and 10 bases lay in between. The CDR3 is 14 amino acids. This chain's CDR3 is CASSFDRQTGELFF. The DNA for the CDR3 is TGTGCCAGCAGCTTTGACAGACAGACCGGGGAGCTGTTTTTT.

The chain couples TRBV27 to TRBJ2-2; D remains unclear. V lost 8 bases to trimming and J lost 3 bases, with 10 bases between them. CDR1 and CDR2 from the germline V gene are MNHEY and SMNVEV (reference sequence). CDR3 size: 13 residues. CDR3 sequence reads: CASAPPDTGELFF. The CDR3, as DNA: TGTGCCAGCGCCCCACCGGACACCGGGGAGCTGTTTTTT.

This clonotype was observed a handful of times. The gene calls are TRBV9 and TRBJ2-3; D uncertain. This CDR3 has 13 residues. V was cut by 3 bases and J by 3 bases, with 8 bases left in between. Looked up from germline, CDR1 is SGDLS and CDR2 is YYNGEE. The CDR3 loop is CASSDQGTDTQYF. DNA for the CDR3: TGTGCCAGCAGCGATCAAGGTACAGATACGCAGTATTTT.

The CDR3 DNA follows: TGTGCCAGCAGCGGGGACAGGGTTACAGATACGCAGTATTTT. This sequence encodes CASSGDRVTDTQYF. The J gene is TRBJ2-3, the V gene TRBV9, with TRBD1 matching over 9 bases. CDR3 size: 14 residues. Unmatched junction bases numbered 2, after V lost 3 bases and J lost 3 bases. CDR1 and CDR2 (germline): SGDLS, YYNGEE.

There are many counts of this clonotype. This chain uses TRBV2 with TRBJ1-4; TRBD1 agrees at 7 bases. The germline CDR1 and CDR2 sequences are SNHLY and FYNNEI. V trimming: 2 bases; J trimming: 4 bases; junction bases outside the gene matches: 4. This CDR3 is 15 amino acids long. The CDR3 region is CASSERTGYNEKLFF. The CDR3, as DNA: TGTGCCAGCAGTGAAAGGACAGGTTATAATGAAAAACTGTTTTTT.

Concerning this clonotype: Since a much larger clone is just one base distant, this may be a read error. J is TRBJ1-5 and V is TRBV12-3 or TRBV12-4; 9 bases fit TRBD1. CDR3 size: 16 residues. The CDR3 coding sequence is TGTGCCAGCAGTGGCGGGACAGGGCTGGGCAATCAGCCCCTGCATTTT. This sequence encodes CASSGGTGLGNQPLHF.

This clonotype was counted many times. The rearrangement uses TRBV12-5 and TRBJ1-1; unclear D gene. In germline, CDR1 is LGHNT, CDR2 FRNRAP. The V end was cut by 1 base, the J end by 1 base, with 1 base between. The CDR3 has 12 amino acids. This CDR3 is CASGLGNTEAFF. The DNA for the CDR3 is TGTGCTAGTGGTTTGGGGAACACTGAAGCTTTCTTT.

This clonotype was recorded at least ten times. J is TRBJ2-1 and V is TRBV6-2 or TRBV6-3; 12 bases fit TRBD2. Germline V gene sequence: CDR1 MNHEY, CDR2 SVGEGT. The CDR3 extends over 15 amino acids. V lost 6 bases, J lost 10 bases, and 10 bases stayed unmatched. The CDR3 nucleotides are TGTGCCAGCAGCGAACTAGCGGGGGGCTTAGGGGAGCAGTTCTTC. Its translation is CASSELAGGLGEQFF.

V gene TRBV11-3 combines with J gene TRBJ2-5; a weak D match, TRBD2 (6 bases). V gave up 4 bases and J gave up 0 bases, with 15 bases separating them. There are 16 residues in the CDR3. Per germline, CDR1 SGHNT and CDR2 YENEEA. CDR3 loop: CASSSGGTGYQETQYF. The CDR3 region has the DNA TGTGCCAGCAGCTCAGGAGGGACGGGGTACCAAGAGACCCAGTACTTC. Together with reference TRBV11-3 and TRBJ2-5, the CDR3 gives the full variable domain: EAGVVQSPRYKIIEKKQPVAFWCNPISGHNTLYWYLQNLGQGPELLIRYENEEAVDDSQLPKDRFSAERLKGVDSTLKIQPAELGDSAVYLCASSSGGTGYQETQYFGPGTRLLVL.